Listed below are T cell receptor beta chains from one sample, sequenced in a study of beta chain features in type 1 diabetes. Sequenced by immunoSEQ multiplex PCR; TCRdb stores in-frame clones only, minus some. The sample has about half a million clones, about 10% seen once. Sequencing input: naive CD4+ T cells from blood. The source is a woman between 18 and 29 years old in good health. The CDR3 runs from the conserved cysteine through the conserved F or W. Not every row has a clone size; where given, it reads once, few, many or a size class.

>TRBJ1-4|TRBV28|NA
CASSSGTAYIANEKLFF
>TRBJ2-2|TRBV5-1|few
CASSLAGQVNTGELFF
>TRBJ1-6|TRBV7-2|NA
CASSQGNSPLHF
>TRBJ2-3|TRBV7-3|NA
CASSAVAGDASTDTQYF
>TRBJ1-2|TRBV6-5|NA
CASSYGAAGTNYGYTF
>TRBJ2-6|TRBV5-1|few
CASSLGTSSGANVLTF
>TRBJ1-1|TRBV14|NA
CASSPRWGMNTEAFF
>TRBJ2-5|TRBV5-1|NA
CASSLAGRMETQYF
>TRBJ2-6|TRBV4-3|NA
CASSHQGISPGANVLTF
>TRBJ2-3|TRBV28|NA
CASSGTGTDTQYF
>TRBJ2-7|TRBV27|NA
CASNDRGPRGYEQYF
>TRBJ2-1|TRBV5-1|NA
CASSLSGYYNEQFF
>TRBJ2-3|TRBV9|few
CASSAQGADTQYF
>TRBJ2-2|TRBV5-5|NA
CASSLLAPGELFF
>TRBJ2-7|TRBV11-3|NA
CASRSQGANEQYF
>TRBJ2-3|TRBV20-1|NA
CSARDGDTQYF
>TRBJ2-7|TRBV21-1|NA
CASTPDEQYF
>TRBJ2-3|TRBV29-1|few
CSVQGAGTDTQYF
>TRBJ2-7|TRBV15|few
CATSRGGAQSSYEQYF